This T cell receptor beta chain was identified during a study of blood T cell repertoires in COVID-19. Study overall: Whether acute or convalescent, the COVID-19 samples came from the United States, Italy and Spain. The analysed material was cDNA or gDNA that came from T cells, B-cell-depleted T cells, or PBMCs.

Per the original methods: It was from reference gene primer amplification that nucleated cell counts were estimated. Libraries were prepared by immunoSEQ multiplex PCR; TCRdb keeps only in-frame clonotypes and omits some of them. That table gives V, J and clone size, and the DNA gave D and trimming. The repertoire holds 13,000 to 15,000 clones, with 81% as singletons. Germline trimming cut 3 bases from V and 9 bases from J; bases unmatched to any gene: 6. Germline-derived CDR1 and CDR2 are PRHDT and FYEKMQ (reference sequence). The CDR3 covers 15 residues. The rearrangement uses TRBV13 and TRBJ2-1; 12 bases map to TRBD2. Sequenced material: peripheral blood. The receptor was derived from a human donor in a cohort sampled during active COVID-19. For the CDR3, the DNA is TGTGCCAGCAGCTTCGGACTAGCGGGGTGGGTTGAGCAGTTCTTC. It translates to CASSFGLAGWVEQFF.